This T cell receptor beta chain was profiled in a study of blood T cell repertoires in COVID-19. Study-wide background: Sites in the United States, Italy and Spain provided acute and convalescent COVID-19 samples.

The germline V gene encodes CDR1 SGHKS and CDR2 YYEKEE (reference sequence). The J segment lost 1 base and the V segment lost 4 bases, leaving 16 bases of the junction unmatched. This CDR3 region has 18 residues. This table comes from immunoSEQ multiplex PCR, and its TCRdb copy is limited to in-frame clones, with some not included. The table includes fewer than 120,000 clones, about 79% detected once. The chain has TRBV5-5 and TRBJ2-7, with 8 nucleotides matching TRBD1. The sequence came from a woman older than 75 with active or convalescent COVID-19. Source material: peripheral blood. As DNA, the CDR3 is TGTGCCAGCAGCCCGATCCCCTTCCGGGACAGGACGTCCTACGAGCAGTACTTC. This gives the protein CASSPIPFRDRTSYEQYF. The complete variable domain, with remaining parts taken from reference TRBV5-5 and TRBJ2-7, reads DAGVTQSPTHLIKTRGQQVTLRCSPISGHKSVSWYQQVLGQGPQFIFQYYEKEERGRGNFPDRFSARQFPNYSSELNVNALLLGDSALYLCASSPIPFRDRTSYEQYFGPGTRLTVT.